This TCR beta chain was sequenced for a study of blood T cell repertoires in COVID-19. The overall study: Both acute and convalescent COVID-19 samples were obtained from the United States, Italy and Spain. Sources were T cells, B-cell-depleted T cells, or PBMCs; the material itself was cDNA or gDNA.

In the original processing: From reference gene primer amplification, estimates of nucleated cell counts were derived. The repertoire was sequenced with immunoSEQ multiplex PCR; TCRdb's copy has only in-frame clones and lacks some. That table is the source of V, J and clone size, and D and trimming were worked out from the DNA. The sample lists 200,000 to 300,000 clones, around 90% seen once, with roughly 0.8% in the top ten. V was cut by 1 base and J by 4 bases, with 11 bases left in between. Germline values: CDR1 LGHDT, CDR2 YNNKEL (reference sequence). The CDR3 totals 15 residues. The chain combines TRBV3-1 (or the pseudogene TRBV3-2) with TRBJ2-1, with a weak D call TRBD1 (5 bases). The clonotype comes from a woman aged 25 to 45 with acute or convalescent COVID-19. The material sequenced was peripheral blood. The CDR3: CASSQVGQKYNEQFF. CDR3 bases: TGTGCCAGCAGCCAAGTGGGGCAGAAATACAATGAGCAGTTCTTC.